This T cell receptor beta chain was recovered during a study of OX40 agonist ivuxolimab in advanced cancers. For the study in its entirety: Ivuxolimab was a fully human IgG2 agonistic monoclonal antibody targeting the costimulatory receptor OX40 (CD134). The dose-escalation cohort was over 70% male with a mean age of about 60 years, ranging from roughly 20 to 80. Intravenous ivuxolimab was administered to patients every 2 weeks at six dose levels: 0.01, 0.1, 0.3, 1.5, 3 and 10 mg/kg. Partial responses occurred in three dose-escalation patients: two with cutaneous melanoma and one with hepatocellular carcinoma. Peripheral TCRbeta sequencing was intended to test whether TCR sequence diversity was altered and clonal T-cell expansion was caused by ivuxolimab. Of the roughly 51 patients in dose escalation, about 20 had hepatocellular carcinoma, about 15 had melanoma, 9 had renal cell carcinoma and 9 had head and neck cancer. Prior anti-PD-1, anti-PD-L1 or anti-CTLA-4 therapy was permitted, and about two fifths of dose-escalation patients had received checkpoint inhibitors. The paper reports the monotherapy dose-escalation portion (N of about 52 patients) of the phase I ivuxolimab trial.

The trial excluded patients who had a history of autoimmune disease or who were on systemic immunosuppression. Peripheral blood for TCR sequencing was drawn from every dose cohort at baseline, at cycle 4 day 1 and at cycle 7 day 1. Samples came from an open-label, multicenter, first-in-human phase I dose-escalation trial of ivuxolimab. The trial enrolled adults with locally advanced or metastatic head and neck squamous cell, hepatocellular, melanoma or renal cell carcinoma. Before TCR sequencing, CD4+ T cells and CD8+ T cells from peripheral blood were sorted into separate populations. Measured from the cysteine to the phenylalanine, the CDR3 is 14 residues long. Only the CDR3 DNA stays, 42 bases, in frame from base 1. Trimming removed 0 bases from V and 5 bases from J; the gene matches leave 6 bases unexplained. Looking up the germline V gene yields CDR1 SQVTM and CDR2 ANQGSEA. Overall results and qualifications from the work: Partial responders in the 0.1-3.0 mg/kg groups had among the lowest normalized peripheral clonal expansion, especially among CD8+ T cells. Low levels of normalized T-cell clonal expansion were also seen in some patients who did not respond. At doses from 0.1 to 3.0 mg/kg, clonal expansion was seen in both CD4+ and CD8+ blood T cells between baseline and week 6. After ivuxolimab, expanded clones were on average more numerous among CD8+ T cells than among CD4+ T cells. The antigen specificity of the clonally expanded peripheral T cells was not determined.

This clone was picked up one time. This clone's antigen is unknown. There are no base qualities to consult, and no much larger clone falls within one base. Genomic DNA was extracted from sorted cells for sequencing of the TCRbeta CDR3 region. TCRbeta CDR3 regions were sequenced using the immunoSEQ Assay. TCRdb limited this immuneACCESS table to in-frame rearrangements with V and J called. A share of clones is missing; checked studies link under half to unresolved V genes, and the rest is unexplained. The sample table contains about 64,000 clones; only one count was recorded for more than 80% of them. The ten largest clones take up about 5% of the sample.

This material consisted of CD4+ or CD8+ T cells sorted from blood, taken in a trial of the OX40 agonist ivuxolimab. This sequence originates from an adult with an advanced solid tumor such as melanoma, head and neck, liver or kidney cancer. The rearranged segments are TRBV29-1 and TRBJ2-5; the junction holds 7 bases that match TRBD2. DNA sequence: TGCAGCGTTGAAGATACGTGGGGGGGGGAGACCCAGTACTTC. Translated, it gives CSVEDTWGGETQYF.